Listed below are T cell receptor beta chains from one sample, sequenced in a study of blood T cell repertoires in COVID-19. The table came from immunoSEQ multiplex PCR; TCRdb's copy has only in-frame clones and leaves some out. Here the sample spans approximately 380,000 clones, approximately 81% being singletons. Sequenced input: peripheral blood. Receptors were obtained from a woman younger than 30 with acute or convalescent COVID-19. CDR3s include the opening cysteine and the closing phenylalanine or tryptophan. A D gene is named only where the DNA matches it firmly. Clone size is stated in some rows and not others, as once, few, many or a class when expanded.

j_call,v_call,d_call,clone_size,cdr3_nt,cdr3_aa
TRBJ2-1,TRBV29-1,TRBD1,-,TGCAGCGTTGAAGGGACAGGAGGAATTGAGCAGTTCTTC,CSVEGTGGIEQFF
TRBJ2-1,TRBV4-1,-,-,TGCGCCAGCGGGGCCGACAATGAGCAGTTCTTC,CASGADNEQFF
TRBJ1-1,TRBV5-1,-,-,TGCGCCAGCAGCTTGAACGGGGAACTGTTCACTGAAGCTTTCTTT,CASSLNGELFTEAFF
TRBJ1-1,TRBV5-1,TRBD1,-,TGCGCCAGCAACCCCGACCCCCAGGGGGCTCGCGGCACTGAAGCTTTCTTT,CASNPDPQGARGTEAFF
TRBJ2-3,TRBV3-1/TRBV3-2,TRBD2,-,TGTGCCAGCAGCTCCGCGCTAGCGGGTCCTCCTGGGACAGATACGCAGTATTTT,CASSSALAGPPGTDTQYF
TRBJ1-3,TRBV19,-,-,TGTGCCAGTAGTAACCCGGGATACGGAAACACCATATATTTT,CASSNPGYGNTIYF
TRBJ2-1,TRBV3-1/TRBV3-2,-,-,TGTGCCAGCAGCCCAACCCGACTAGGGGGGGATGAGCAGTTCTTC,CASSPTRLGGDEQFF
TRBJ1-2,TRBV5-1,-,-,TGCGCCAGCAGCTTGGGATATTCTACTCTCGGGAACTATGGCTACACCTTC,CASSLGYSTLGNYGYTF
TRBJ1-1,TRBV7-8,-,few,TGTGCCAGCAGCTTAATGGGGACTGGCACTGAAGCTTTCTTT,CASSLMGTGTEAFF
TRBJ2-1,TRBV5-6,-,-,TGTGCCAGCAGCTTGGCTAGCTTCAATGAGCAGTTCTTC,CASSLASFNEQFF
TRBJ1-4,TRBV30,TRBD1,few,TGTGCCTGGGGCCTAGACAGGGTCGGCGAAAAACTGTTTTTT,CAWGLDRVGEKLFF
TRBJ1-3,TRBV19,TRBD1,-,TGTGCCAGTAGCACAACCCCCAAGACCGGGACAGGTAGTTTGTCTGGAAACACCATATATTTT,CASSTTPKTGTGSLSGNTIYF
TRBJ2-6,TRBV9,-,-,TGTGCCAGCAGCGTAGAAATCGGCGGCCTCTCTGGGGCCAACGTCCTGACTTTC,CASSVEIGGLSGANVLTF
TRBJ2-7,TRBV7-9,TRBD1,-,TGTGCCAGCAGCAGGACAGGAACAGCCTACGAGCAGTACTTC,CASSRTGTAYEQYF
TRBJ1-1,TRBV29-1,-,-,TGCAGCGTTTCAGGGTTGAGGAACACTGAAGCTTTCTTT,CSVSGLRNTEAFF
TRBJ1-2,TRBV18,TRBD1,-,TGTGCCAGCTCACTTGGGACAGGGGTCTATGGCTACACCTTC,CASSLGTGVYGYTF
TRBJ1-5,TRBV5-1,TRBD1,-,TGCGCCAGCAGCCCACAGGACAGGTTTGATCAGCCCCAGCATTTT,CASSPQDRFDQPQHF
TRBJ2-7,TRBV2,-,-,TGTGCCACAGGCTGGTCCTACGAGCAGTACTTC,CATGWSYEQYF
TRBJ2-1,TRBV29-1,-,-,TGCAGCGTTGAACCTCTAGATCACGGCCTCTACAATGAGCAGTTCTTC,CSVEPLDHGLYNEQFF
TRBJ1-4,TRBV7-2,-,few,TGTGCCAGCAGCCCCCAAAGCATTGCTAATGAAAAACTGTTTTTT,CASSPQSIANEKLFF